This record concerns one TCR beta chain sequence. The table came from immunoSEQ multiplex PCR; TCRdb's copy has only in-frame clones and leaves some out. Here the sample spans about 47,000 clones, 65% to 80% being singletons. V was pared by 6 bases and J by 6 bases, with 20 bases between. The CDR3 sequence is 14 residues long. CDR1 SQVTM and CDR2 ANQGSEA come from the germline V gene. This sample is drawn from a study of T cells in tumors after PD-1 blockade. About the study: Either cemiplimab 350 mg every 2 weeks or pembrolizumab 200 mg every 3 weeks was given. During anti-PD-1 treatment, some patients continued daily vismodegib 150 mg.

The chain couples TRBV29-1 to TRBJ1-2; D perhaps matches TRBD1 (5 bases). This material consisted of PBMCs, taken before anti-PD-1 therapy. The source is a human donor with advanced basal cell or squamous cell carcinoma (not recorded which). The DNA of the CDR3 is TGCAGCGTGGACCTGGGACGTTCCCTTGATGGCTACACCTTC. Residues: CSVDLGRSLDGYTF.